Shown below are 12 T cell receptor beta chains from a single sample sequenced in a study of identifying expanded T cells in peripheral blood. TCRdb's copy holds only in-frame clones and misses some; the assay was immunoSEQ multiplex PCR. Found here are about 130,000 clones, 75% to 90% of them singletons; the top ten hold roughly 8%. The sample consisted of blood. These TCRs come from a person aged 18 to 70 in good health.

A word on this clone: Distinct nucleotide sequences in the sample also encode this CDR3. The CDR3 protein is CASSLAGTSVTDTQYF. In DNA, the CDR3 is TGCGCCAGCAGCTTGGCCGGGACTAGTGTTACAGATACGCAGTATTTT. The chain combines TRBV5-1 with TRBJ2-3; 8 bases are a match to TRBD2. V lost 0 bases to trimming and J lost 3 bases; unmatched junction nucleotides: 6. This CDR3 has 16 amino acids. Germline V gives CDR1 SGHRS, CDR2 YFSETQ.

This clone was recorded once. This chain connects TRBV19 to TRBJ2-1; D remains unclear. The CDR3 is 13 residues long. The ends were cut back, 5 bases at V and 0 bases at J, with 5 bases in the middle. CDR1 LNHDA and CDR2 SQIVND come from the germline V gene (reference sequence). CDR3 loop: CASSRSSYNEQFF. The CDR3 DNA reads as TGTGCCAGTAGTCGGAGCTCCTACAATGAGCAGTTCTTC.

V usage is TRBV7-7 and J usage is TRBJ2-3; 8 positions agree with TRBD2. The CDR3 has 15 residues. Germline V gene sequence: CDR1 SSHAT, CDR2 FNYEAQ (reference sequence). The trim removed 4 bases at V and 2 bases at J, leaving 5 bases unmatched. CDR3 in DNA: TGTGCCAGCAGCTGGACTAGCAGCACCACAGATACGCAGTATTTT. Encoded protein: CASSWTSSTTDTQYF. Looking up the rest from reference TRBV7-7 and TRBJ2-3 gives the full variable domain: GAGVSQSPRYKVTKRGQDVTLRCDPISSHATLYWYQQALGQGPEFLTYFNYEAQPDKSGLPSDRFSAERPEGSISTLTIQRTEQRDSAMYRCASSWTSSTTDTQYFGPGTRLTVL.

V and J are TRBV6-6 and TRBJ2-5; TRBD1 might be the D (6 bases). In germline, CDR1 is MNHNY, CDR2 SVGAGI (reference sequence). The V and J ends lost 0 bases and 4 bases respectively, with 12 bases between them. This CDR3 region has 15 residues. CDR3 sequence: CASSYSGGGGETQYF. The CDR3 bases are TGTGCCAGCAGTTACTCTGGGGGCGGTGGAGAGACCCAGTACTTC.

Comment on this clone: This sample also contains other DNA sequences that code for the same CDR3. The chain recombines TRBV7-9 with TRBJ1-1; D may be TRBD1 (6 bases). The CDR3 consists of 13 residues. V dropped 4 bases and J dropped 2 bases, with 8 bases sitting between them. Germline V gives CDR1 SEHNR, CDR2 FQNEAQ (reference sequence). The CDR3 coding sequence is TGTGCCAGCAGCTCACAGGGAAACACTGAAGCTTTCTTT. It translates to CASSSQGNTEAFF.

Comments on this clone: Germline and junction disagree at one end, which may indicate a read error. V usage is TRBV2 and J usage is TRBJ2-4, with D perhaps TRBD1 (6 bases). Germline V CDR1 and CDR2: SNHLY, FYNNEI. CDR3 length equals 12 residues. The CDR3 protein is CASSMDSLIRYF. The CDR3 DNA reads as TGTGCCAGCAGTATGGACAGTTTAATTCGGTACTTC.

The rearrangement links TRBV19 to TRBJ2-1; 7 nucleotides align to TRBD2. The J segment lost 6 bases and the V segment lost 11 bases, leaving 10 bases of the junction unmatched. This CDR3 comprises 13 residues. Per germline, CDR1 LNHDA and CDR2 SQIVND (reference sequence). Written as DNA, the CDR3 is TGTGCCGCTAGCCCTAGCGGCCCCAATGAGCAGTTCTTC. Translating it yields CAASPSGPNEQFF.

This rearrangement joins TRBV29-1 to TRBJ2-1; tentatively, D is TRBD1 or TRBD2 (5 bases each). Trimming cost V 4 bases and J 2 bases, with 9 bases left between them. CDR1 is SQVTM and CDR2 is ANQGSEA in the germline V gene. This CDR3 comprises 13 residues. CDR3 in DNA: TGCAGCGTTGGGGGACCCGCCTACAATGAGCAGTTCTTC. Its protein product is CSVGGPAYNEQFF.

CDR3 loop: CSVEGPVYGYTF. DNA of the CDR3: TGCAGCGTTGAGGGTCCGGTCTATGGCTACACCTTC. This chain joins TRBV29-1 and TRBJ1-2; D is undetermined. Trimming left V 3 bases short and J 4 bases short, with 9 bases between. Germline V CDR1 and CDR2: SQVTM, ANQGSEA. This CDR3 is 12 amino acids long.

The chain uses TRBV4-3 and TRBJ1-3; no clear D. The germline gives CDR1 LGHNA, CDR2 YSLEER. The CDR3 totals 15 residues. Trimming left V 0 bases short and J 0 bases short, with 6 bases between. CDR3 nucleotide sequence: TGCGCCAGCAGCCAAGATTCGGGCTCTGGAAACACCATATATTTT. It encodes CASSQDSGSGNTIYF.

This sequence joins TRBV27 and TRBJ2-1; D is ambiguous. V was cut by 3 bases and J by 8 bases, with 11 bases left in between. Germline V gives CDR1 MNHEY, CDR2 SMNVEV (reference sequence). This CDR3 has 13 amino acids. The CDR3 DNA is TGTGCCAGCAGTTTCCCAGCGAGTGATGAGCAGTTCTTC. This gives the protein CASSFPASDEQFF.

CDR3 nucleotides: TGCAGCGTTGAGACAGGGCTGGGGGAGCAGTACTTC. Translated, it gives CSVETGLGEQYF. V is TRBV29-1 and J is TRBJ2-7; 7 nucleotides match TRBD1. CDR1 and CDR2 from the germline V gene are SQVTM and ANQGSEA. This CDR3 is 12 amino acids long. With V trimmed by 3 bases and J by 7 bases, 6 bases remained unmatched.